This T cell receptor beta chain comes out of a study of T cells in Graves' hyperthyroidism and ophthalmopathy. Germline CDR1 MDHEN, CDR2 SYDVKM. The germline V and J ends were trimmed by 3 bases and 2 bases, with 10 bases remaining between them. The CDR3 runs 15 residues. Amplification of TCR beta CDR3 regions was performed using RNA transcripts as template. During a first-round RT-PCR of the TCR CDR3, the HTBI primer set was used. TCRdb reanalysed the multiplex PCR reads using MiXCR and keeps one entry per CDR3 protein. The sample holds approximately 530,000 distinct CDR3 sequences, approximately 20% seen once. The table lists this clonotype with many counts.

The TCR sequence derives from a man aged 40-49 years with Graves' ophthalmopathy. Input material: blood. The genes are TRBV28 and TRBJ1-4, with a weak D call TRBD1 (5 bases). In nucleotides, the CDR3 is TGTGCCAGCAGTTTCGGGGGTGCGACTAATGAAAAACTGTTTTTT. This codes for CASSFGGATNEKLFF.